This note documents a single TCR beta chain sequence. This sample is part of a study of regulatory T cells in long-lasting Graves disease. The CDR3 runs 14 residues. With V trimmed by 4 bases and J by 7 bases, 6 bases remained unmatched. The V gene's germline CDR1 is SGHRS and CDR2 YFSETQ. The time point: newly diagnosed GD, antithyroid drugs for less than 3 months. The TCR library was made from RNA extracted from PBMCs. In building TCR beta libraries, iRepertoire HTBI primers were used together with Arm-PCR of CDR3 regions. One entry per CDR3 protein results from TCRdb running MiXCR on the multiplex PCR reads. The sample contains about 420,000 distinct CDR3 sequences, 16% of which appear only once. These records were also assigned to another study, of T cells in Graves' hyperthyroidism and ophthalmopathy. That paper notes: A first-round RT-PCR of the TCR CDR3 used the HTBI primer set.

The TCR sequence derives from a woman aged 18-29 years with Graves disease. The chain combines TRBV5-1 with TRBJ2-1, with 9 bases aligning to TRBD1. The sequenced sample was peripheral blood mononuclear cells (PBMCs), obtained at new diagnosis, from a patient treated with antithyroid drugs. The CDR3 spells CASSRQGGVNEQFF. DNA of the CDR3: TGCGCCAGCAGCCGACAGGGGGGTGTTAATGAGCAGTTCTTC. Drawing the rest from reference TRBV5-1 and TRBJ2-1, the complete variable domain is KAGVTQTPRYLIKTRGQQVTLSCSPISGHRSVSWYQQTPGQGLQFLFEYFSETQRNKGNFPGRFSGRQFSNSRSEMNVSTLELGDSALYLCASSRQGGVNEQFFGPGTRLTVL.